Each of the 20 T cell receptor beta chains below was sequenced from the same sample in a study of graft-versus-host responses after intestinal transplantation. Profiled with immunoSEQ multiplex PCR; TCRdb holds only in-frame clones, not every one. The sample consists of about 9,800 clones, 91% of them appearing once. Material: PBMCs, obtained just over 42 days after intestinal transplant. All receptors derive from a human patient who received an intestinal transplant, so some T cells may come from the graft donor.

The chain combines TRBV7-9 with TRBJ2-3; D gene unclear. Germline V gives CDR1 SEHNR, CDR2 FQNEAQ (reference sequence). Trimming shortened V by 8 bases and J by 4 bases, and 10 bases separated the two germline ends. The CDR3 has 12 amino acids. The CDR3 nucleotides are TGTGCCAGCGGGATTTTAGCAGATACGCAGTATTTT. It yields the protein CASGILADTQYF. Full variable domain (outside the CDR3, taken from reference TRBV7-9 and TRBJ2-3): DTGVSQNPRHKITKRGQNVTFRCDPISEHNRLYWYRQTLGQGPEFLTYFQNEAQLEKSRLLSDRFSAERPKGSFSTLEIQRTEQGDSAMYLCASGILADTQYFGPGTRLTVL.

The CDR3 here is CASSPDGLRTGANQETQYF. Written as DNA, the CDR3 is TGTGCCAGCAGTCCAGACGGGCTCAGGACAGGGGCCAACCAAGAGACCCAGTACTTC. This chain connects TRBV27 to TRBJ2-5; the match to TRBD1 covers 9 bases. With V trimmed by 5 bases and J by 0 bases, 16 bases remained unmatched. Germline V gene data show CDR1 as MNHEY and CDR2 as SMNVEV (reference sequence). The CDR3 has 19 amino acids.

The chain has TRBV20-1 and TRBJ2-1; 8 nucleotides agree with TRBD2. V was clipped by 6 bases and J by 10 bases; unmatched bases: 5. CDR1 DFQATT and CDR2 SNEGSKA come from the germline V gene (reference sequence). This CDR3 has 11 residues. DNA of the CDR3: TGCAGTGCCGGGGGGGGCAGAGAGCAGTTCTTC. It translates to CSAGGGREQFF.

CDR3 loop: CASSFRRPHDYEQYF. The CDR3 nucleotides read TGTGCCAGCAGTTTCCGCAGGCCGCACGACTACGAGCAGTACTTC. The rearrangement uses TRBV27 and TRBJ2-7; the D is unclear. Trimming cost V 3 bases and J 3 bases, with 15 bases left between them. CDR3 size: 15 residues. CDR1 MNHEY and CDR2 SMNVEV come from the germline V gene (reference sequence).

The chain carries TRBV12-5 and TRBJ2-3, with 13 bases lining up with TRBD2. The CDR3 is 21 residues long. Trimming removed 0 bases from V and 1 base from J; junction bases left unmatched: 13. Germline CDR1 reads LGHNT; CDR2 reads FRNRAP. CDR3 sequence: CASGLVKWTSGSGWGTDTQYF. CDR3 nucleotide sequence: TGTGCTAGTGGTTTGGTAAAGTGGACTAGCGGGAGTGGGTGGGGCACAGATACGCAGTATTTT.

The V and J genes are TRBV10-3 and TRBJ1-2, with TRBD1 identical over 10 bases. Germline V CDR1 and CDR2: ENHRY, SYGVKD. V lost 7 bases, J lost 3 bases, and 5 bases stayed unmatched. This CDR3 has 14 amino acids. Written as DNA, the CDR3 is TGTGCCATCAATCCGACAGGGGGCGACTATGGCTACACCTTC. It encodes CAINPTGGDYGYTF.

This chain joins TRBV28 and TRBJ2-7; perhaps TRBD2 as D (6 bases). V gave up 3 bases and J gave up 0 bases, with 9 bases separating them. This CDR3 has 14 residues. Per germline, CDR1 MDHEN and CDR2 SYDVKM. CDR3 loop: CASSFRETSYEQYF. The CDR3 region has the DNA TGTGCCAGCAGTTTTCGGGAGACCTCCTACGAGCAGTACTTC.

V usage is TRBV4-1 and J usage is TRBJ1-2; D remains ambiguous. Germline V CDR1 and CDR2: MGHRA, YSYEKL. This CDR3 contains 13 residues. The V end lost 0 bases, the J end lost 5 bases, and 7 bases lay between the germline ends. The DNA for the CDR3 is TGCGCCAGCAGCCAAGATTTTATGTATGGCTACACCTTC. Protein sequence: CASSQDFMYGYTF.

This sequence joins TRBV5-1 and TRBJ1-3; TRBD1 matches 9 bases. J was trimmed by 0 bases and V by 0 bases; bases with no gene match: 4. The CDR3 spans 17 residues. Germline V gene data show CDR1 as SGHRS and CDR2 as YFSETQ. CDR3 protein: CASSLEGQGLSGNTIYF. For the CDR3, the DNA is TGCGCCAGCAGCTTGGAGGGACAGGGACTCTCTGGAAACACCATATATTTT.

This chain connects TRBV6-5 to TRBJ2-3; TRBD2 matches at 8 bases. The CDR3 loop spans 15 amino acids. V was pared by 4 bases and J by 10 bases, with 13 bases of the junction left unmatched. Germline CDR1 MNHEY, CDR2 SVGAGI. CDR3 loop: CASSWSGTSRWAQYF. CDR3 coding DNA: TGTGCCAGCAGTTGGTCCGGGACTAGTCGATGGGCGCAGTATTTT.

The chain links TRBV2 to TRBJ1-5, with 8 bases that match TRBD1. The junction had 8 bases not matched to a gene; V was cut back by 6 bases and J by 4 bases. CDR1 and CDR2 from the germline V gene are SNHLY and FYNNEI. This CDR3 contains 15 residues. CDR3 loop: CASSPGTGRNQPQHF. The CDR3, as DNA: TGTGCCAGCAGCCCCGGGACAGGTAGAAATCAGCCCCAGCATTTT.

V is TRBV9 and J is TRBJ1-1, with D possibly being TRBD1 (6 bases). The CDR3 runs to 17 residues. Germline lookup yields CDR1 SGDLS and CDR2 YYNGEE. Trimming pared 4 bases from V and 1 base from J, leaving 20 bases between. The CDR3 bases are TGTGCCAGCAGCCCTGACCCCGAGACAGGCCCGAACACTGAAGCTTTCTTT. Its translation: CASSPDPETGPNTEAFF.

This clone was observed a handful of times. The rearrangement uses TRBV11-2 and TRBJ2-2, with unresolved D. V lost 2 bases and J 4 bases, leaving 8 bases between the germline ends. From germline, CDR1 is SGHAT and CDR2 FQNNGV. There are 14 residues in the CDR3. CDR3 coding DNA: TGTGCCAGCAGCTTAACCTATAGCACCGGGGAGCTGTTTTTT. Translating gives CASSLTYSTGELFF.

The chain links TRBV30 to TRBJ1-1; a possible D gene is TRBD1 (6 bases). This CDR3 has 13 amino acids. Germline CDR1 reads GTSNPN; CDR2 reads SVGIG (reference sequence). V was trimmed by 5 bases and J by 0 bases, leaving 10 bases between them. The CDR3 sequence: CAWHREMNTEAFF. CDR3 bases: TGTGCCTGGCACAGGGAGATGAACACTGAAGCTTTCTTT.

The chain recombines TRBV7-9 with TRBJ2-7; possibly TRBD1 for D (6 bases). V lost 1 base to trimming and J lost 5 bases, with 15 bases between them. From germline, CDR1 is SEHNR and CDR2 FQNEAQ (reference sequence). The CDR3 is 15 amino acids. CDR3 nucleotides: TGTGCCAGCAGCTTAGGGGCCAGGGGCTTCCACGAGCAGTACTTC. This gives the protein CASSLGARGFHEQYF.

CDR3 amino acids: CASRHAGGQETQYF. The CDR3 DNA sequence: TGTGCCAGCAGGCACGCAGGAGGCCAAGAGACCCAGTACTTC. The chain combines TRBV6-1 with TRBJ2-5, with a weak D call TRBD2 (5 bases). Trimming left V 6 bases short and J 1 base short, with 12 bases between. The CDR3 loop spans 14 amino acids. Germline values: CDR1 MNHNS, CDR2 SASEGT.

This clone was seen a single time. This chain uses TRBV6-4 with TRBJ1-5, with D tentatively TRBD1 (6 bases). This CDR3 comprises 14 residues. V lost 3 bases to trimming and J lost 5 bases, with 11 bases between them. Per germline, CDR1 MRHNA and CDR2 SNTAGT. CDR3 coding DNA: TGTGCCAGCAGTGAGAAGGGGGGGCATCAGCCCCAGCATTTT. Protein sequence: CASSEKGGHQPQHF.

This sequence joins TRBV7-9 and TRBJ2-7, with D perhaps being TRBD1 or TRBD2 (5 bases each). The V gene lost 0 bases and the J gene lost 3 bases, with 9 bases spanning the gap. Germline V lookup: CDR1 SEHNR, CDR2 FQNEAQ (reference sequence). There are 14 residues in the CDR3. This CDR3 reads CASSLAERGYEQYF. For the CDR3, the DNA is TGTGCCAGCAGCTTAGCGGAGAGGGGCTACGAGCAGTACTTC. The whole variable domain, remainder taken from reference TRBV7-9 and TRBJ2-7, is DTGVSQNPRHKITKRGQNVTFRCDPISEHNRLYWYRQTLGQGPEFLTYFQNEAQLEKSRLLSDRFSAERPKGSFSTLEIQRTEQGDSAMYLCASSLAERGYEQYFGPGTRLTVT.

V and J are TRBV7-6 and TRBJ2-5, with a weak D call TRBD2 (6 bases). In germline, CDR1 is SGHVS, CDR2 FNYEAQ. CDR3 size: 16 residues. Trimming removed 5 bases at V and 1 base at J, with 17 bases between. The CDR3 is CASSHPGVPVQETQYF. The CDR3 DNA reads TGTGCCAGCAGCCACCCGGGGGTCCCCGTCCAAGAGACCCAGTACTTC.

This chain connects TRBV5-5 to TRBJ1-1, with 9 bases aligning to TRBD1. The CDR3 is 16 amino acids. Germline CDR1 and CDR2: SGHKS and YYEKEE (reference sequence). V dropped 6 bases and J dropped 1; count of bases not matched to a gene: 10. The CDR3 DNA reads TGTGCCAGCAAGACAGGGACAGGGCGAGGGAACACTGAAGCTTTCTTT. Residues: CASKTGTGRGNTEAFF.